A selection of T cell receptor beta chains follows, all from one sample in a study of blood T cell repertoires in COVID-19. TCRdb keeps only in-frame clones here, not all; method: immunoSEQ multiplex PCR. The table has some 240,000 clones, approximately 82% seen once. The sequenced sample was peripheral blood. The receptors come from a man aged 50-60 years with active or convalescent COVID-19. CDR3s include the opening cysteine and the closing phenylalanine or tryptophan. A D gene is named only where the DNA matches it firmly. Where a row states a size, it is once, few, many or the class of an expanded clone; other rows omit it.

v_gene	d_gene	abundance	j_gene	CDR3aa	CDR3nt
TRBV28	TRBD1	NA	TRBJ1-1	CASSETGGAWGDTEAFF	TGTGCCAGCAGTGAGACAGGGGGCGCCTGGGGTGACACTGAAGCTTTCTTT
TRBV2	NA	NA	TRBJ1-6	CASSEQGAGNSPLHF	TGTGCCAGCAGTGAACAGGGCGCTGGGAATTCACCCCTCCACTTT
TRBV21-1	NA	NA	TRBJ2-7	CASSPGTSGSYEQYF	TGTGCCAGCAGCCCCGGGACTAGCGGGAGCTACGAGCAGTACTTC
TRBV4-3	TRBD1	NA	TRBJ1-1	CASSQAYRTGDGGAFF	TGCGCCAGCAGCCAAGCATACAGGACAGGGGACGGAGGAGCTTTCTTT
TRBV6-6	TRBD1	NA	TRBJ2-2	CASSQGGADTGELFF	TGTGCCAGCAGTCAAGGGGGCGCGGACACCGGGGAGCTGTTTTTT
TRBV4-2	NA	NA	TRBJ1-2	CASSQELLTGGYTF	TGTGCCAGCAGCCAAGAGCTACTTACAGGGGGCTACACCTTC
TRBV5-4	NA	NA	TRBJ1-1	CASSSGQLNTEAFF	TGTGCCAGCAGCTCCGGACAGCTGAACACTGAAGCTTTCTTT
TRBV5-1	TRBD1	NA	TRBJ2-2	CASKSGQENTGELFF	TGCGCCAGCAAGTCGGGACAGGAGAACACCGGGGAGCTGTTTTTT
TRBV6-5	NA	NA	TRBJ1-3	CASSFGGYSGNTIYF	TGTGCCAGCAGTTTCGGCGGCTACTCTGGAAACACCATATATTTT
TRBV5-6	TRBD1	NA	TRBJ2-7	CASSTTGSYEQYF	TGTGCCAGCAGCACGACAGGGTCCTACGAGCAGTACTTC
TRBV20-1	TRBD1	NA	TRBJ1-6	CSASRQDRGNSPLHF	TGCAGTGCTAGTCGACAAGACAGGGGTAATTCACCCCTCCACTTT
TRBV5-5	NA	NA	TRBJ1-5	CASSLAWGVGQPQHF	TGTGCCAGCAGCTTGGCCTGGGGAGTAGGTCAGCCCCAGCATTTT
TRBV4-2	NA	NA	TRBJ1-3	CASSQEPSTVRSGNTIYF	TGTGCCAGCAGCCAAGAACCCTCGACAGTCCGCTCTGGAAACACCATATATTTT
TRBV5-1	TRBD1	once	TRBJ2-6	CASSYRTGSGANVLTF	TGCGCCAGCAGCTACCGGACAGGGTCCGGGGCCAACGTCCTGACTTTC
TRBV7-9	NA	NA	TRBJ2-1	CASSPQVSSYNEQFF	TGTGCCAGCAGCCCTCAGGTTAGCTCCTACAATGAGCAGTTCTTC
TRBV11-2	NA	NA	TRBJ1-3	CASSLVEGYVGNTIYF	TGTGCCAGCAGCTTAGTAGAGGGATATGTCGGAAACACCATATATTTT
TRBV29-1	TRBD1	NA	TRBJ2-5	CSGLGQGRETQYF	TGCAGCGGGCTCGGACAGGGTCGAGAGACCCAGTACTTC
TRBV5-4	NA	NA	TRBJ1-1	CASSLPGGGETPEAFF	TGTGCCAGCAGCTTACCGGGAGGCGGGGAGACCCCTGAAGCTTTCTTT
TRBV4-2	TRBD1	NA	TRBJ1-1	CASSGRDRATNTEAFF	TGTGCCAGCAGCGGCCGGGACAGGGCAACGAACACTGAAGCTTTCTTT
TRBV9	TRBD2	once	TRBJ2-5	CASSYGLAGGSETQYF	TGTGCCAGCAGTTATGGACTAGCGGGGGGCTCGGAGACCCAGTACTTC
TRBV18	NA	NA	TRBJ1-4	CASSGQGDEKLFF	TGTGCCAGCTCAGGTCAGGGTGACGAAAAACTGTTTTTT
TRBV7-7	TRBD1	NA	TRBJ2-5	CASSLAGDRQETQYF	TGTGCTAGCAGCTTAGCAGGGGACAGACAAGAGACCCAGTACTTC
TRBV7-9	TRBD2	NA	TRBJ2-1	CASSQRLAGVISYNEQFF	TGTGCCAGCAGCCAAAGACTAGCGGGCGTTATATCCTACAATGAGCAGTTCTTC
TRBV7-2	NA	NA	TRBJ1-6	CASSLGGWGSPLHF	TGTGCCAGCAGCTTAGGGGGCTGGGGTTCACCCCTCCACTTT
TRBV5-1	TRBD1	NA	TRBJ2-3	CASSLAFGTGDRDTQYF	TGCGCCAGCAGCTTGGCCTTCGGGACAGGGGATAGGGATACGCAGTATTTT
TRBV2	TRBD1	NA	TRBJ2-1	CASSEIGQGTYNEQFF	TGTGCCAGCAGCGAAATTGGACAGGGAACCTACAATGAGCAGTTCTTC
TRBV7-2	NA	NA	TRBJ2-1	CASSLDAGYNEQFF	TGTGCCAGCAGCTTAGACGCCGGCTACAATGAGCAGTTCTTC
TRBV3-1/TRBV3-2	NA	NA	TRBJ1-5	CASSINLQPQHF	TGTGCCAGCAGCATAAATCTCCAGCCCCAGCATTTT
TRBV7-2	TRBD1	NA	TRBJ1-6	CASSSRTGGYSPLHF	TGTGCCAGCAGCTCCCGCACAGGGGGCTACTCACCCCTCCACTTT
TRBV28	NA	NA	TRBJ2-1	CASSFIRQTEYNEQFF	TGTGCCAGCAGTTTTATCCGACAGACAGAGTACAATGAGCAGTTCTTC
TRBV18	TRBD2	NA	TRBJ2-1	CASSPFGVTSANEQFF	TGTGCCAGCTCACCGTTCGGGGTTACTAGCGCCAATGAGCAGTTCTTC
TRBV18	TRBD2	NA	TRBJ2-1	CASLRLAGGYNEQFF	TGTGCCAGCCTCCGGCTAGCGGGGGGCTACAATGAGCAGTTCTTC
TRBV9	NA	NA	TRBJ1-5	CASSVLPGSDQPQHF	TGTGCCAGCAGCGTACTACCGGGGTCCGATCAGCCCCAGCATTTT
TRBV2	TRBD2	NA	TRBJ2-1	CASRRLAGGSEQFF	TGTGCCAGCAGAAGACTAGCGGGAGGGAGTGAGCAGTTCTTC
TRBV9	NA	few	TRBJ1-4	CASSAQGGNEKLFF	TGTGCCAGCAGCGCTCAAGGGGGTAATGAAAAACTGTTTTTT
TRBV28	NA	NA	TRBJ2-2	CASSLERRTGELFF	TGTGCCAGCAGTCTAGAAAGGAGGACCGGGGAGCTGTTTTTT
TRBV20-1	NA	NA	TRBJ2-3	CSARFQDTQYF	TGCAGTGCTAGATTCCAAGATACGCAGTATTTT
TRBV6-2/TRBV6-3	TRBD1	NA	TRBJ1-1	CASSYVLGQGVNTEAFF	TGTGCCAGCAGTTACGTGCTAGGACAGGGCGTGAACACTGAAGCTTTCTTT
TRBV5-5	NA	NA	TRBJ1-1	CASSLAAGLNTEAFF	TGTGCCAGCAGCCTCGCTGCGGGACTGAACACTGAAGCTTTCTTT
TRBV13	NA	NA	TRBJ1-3	CASSSGASGNTIYF	TGTGCCAGCAGCTCAGGGGCCTCTGGAAACACCATATATTTT
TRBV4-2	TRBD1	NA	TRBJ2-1	CASSQDWDRSDEQFF	TGTGCCAGCAGCCAAGATTGGGACAGATCCGATGAGCAGTTCTTC
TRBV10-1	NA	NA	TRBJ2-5	CASSPQDWKRETQYF	TGCGCCAGCAGTCCCCAAGACTGGAAAAGGGAGACCCAGTACTTC
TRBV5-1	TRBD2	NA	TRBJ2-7	CASSSGRAFTPGLYEQYF	TGCGCCAGCAGCTCCGGGAGGGCCTTTACCCCGGGGCTTTACGAGCAGTACTTC
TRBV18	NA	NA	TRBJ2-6	CASSPRHLRSGANVLTF	TGTGCCAGCTCACCGAGACACCTACGCTCTGGGGCCAACGTCCTGACTTTC
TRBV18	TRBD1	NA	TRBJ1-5	CASSPRTGRDQPQHF	TGTGCCAGCTCACCACGGACAGGGAGGGACCAGCCCCAGCATTTT
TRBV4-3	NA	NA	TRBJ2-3	CASSQAAGRTDTQYF	TGCGCCAGCAGCCAAGCGGCAGGTAGAACAGATACGCAGTATTTT
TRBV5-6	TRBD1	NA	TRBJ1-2	CASSLGGTGGYTF	TGTGCCAGCAGCTTAGGGGGCACGGGTGGCTACACCTTC
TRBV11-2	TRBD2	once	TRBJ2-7	CASSLDGTGGSYEQYF	TGTGCCAGCAGCTTAGATGGGACGGGGGGGTCCTACGAGCAGTACTTC
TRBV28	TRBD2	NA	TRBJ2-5	CASSLAGVAETQYF	TGTGCCAGCAGTTTAGCGGGAGTGGCTGAGACCCAGTACTTC
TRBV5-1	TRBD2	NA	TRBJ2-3	CASSRTAGLAGDTQYF	TGCGCCAGCAGCCGAACAGCCGGACTAGCGGGAGATACGCAGTATTTT
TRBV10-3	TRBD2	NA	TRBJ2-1	CAISAASGRDSYNEQFF	TGTGCCATCAGTGCGGCTAGCGGGAGAGACTCCTACAATGAGCAGTTCTTC